Listed here are 25 T cell receptor beta chains from one sample, sequenced in a study of blood T cell repertoires in COVID-19. Clones were sequenced by immunoSEQ multiplex PCR, and TCRdb holds only the in-frame ones, with some missing. The data hold 50,000 to 70,000 clones, with around 87% observed a single time. Sample: peripheral blood. These receptors originate from a human donor with active COVID-19. The donor label of this sample is uncertain.

The CDR3 loop reads CASSLSGLAHTGELFF. In nucleotides, the CDR3 is TGTGCCAGCAGCTTATCGGGACTAGCACATACTGGGGAGCTGTTTTTT. The chain carries TRBV7-8 and TRBJ2-2; TRBD2 matches at 9 bases. The germline gives CDR1 SGHVS, CDR2 FQNEAQ. Trimming removed 2 bases from V and 8 bases from J; junction bases left unmatched: 9. CDR3 size: 16 residues.

The chain uses TRBV6-9 and TRBJ1-1; 7 bases line up with TRBD1. CDR1 is MNHGY, CDR2 SVAAGI, per germline. The CDR3 extends over 19 amino acids. The ends lost 5 bases at V and 0 bases at J; junction bases unmatched: 18. CDR3 in DNA: TGTGCCAGCAGTCCCCCCTGGGACAGTGCCGGACTCGTGAACACTGAAGCTTTCTTT. Protein product: CASSPPWDSAGLVNTEAFF.

V gene TRBV7-2 combines with J gene TRBJ2-2; 11 nucleotides align to TRBD1. The V segment lost 5 bases and the J segment 7 bases; nucleotides outside the gene matches: 12. CDR3 length equals 17 residues. Germline assignment: CDR1 SGHTA and CDR2 FQGNSA. The DNA for the CDR3 is TGTGCCAGCAGCCCGAGTCTTCGGACAGGGGGCCGCGGGGAGCTGTTTTTT. The encoded protein is CASSPSLRTGGRGELFF.

This clone was seen just once. The chain recombines TRBV4-1 with TRBJ2-1, with D possibly being TRBD2 (5 bases). This CDR3 is 13 amino acids long. From germline, CDR1 is MGHRA and CDR2 YSYEKL. With 5 bases removed from V and 8 bases from J, the gap between germline ends came to 13 bases. Written as DNA, the CDR3 is TGCGCCAGCAGCTCAAGGACGAGGGATGAGCAGTTCTTC. Translated: CASSSRTRDEQFF.

J is TRBJ2-7 and V is TRBV7-2; the D is unclear. The CDR3 consists of 12 residues. In germline, CDR1 is SGHTA, CDR2 FQGNSA. V was trimmed by 5 bases and J by 9 bases, leaving 14 bases between them. The CDR3 loop reads CASSQVRYSQYF. In DNA form, the CDR3 reads TGTGCCAGCAGCCAGGTCCGCTACTCGCAGTACTTC.

The rearrangement joins TRBV15 to TRBJ2-1; weak D call: TRBD2 (6 bases). V was clipped by 1 base and J by 4 bases, with 11 bases between them. Per germline, CDR1 LNHNV and CDR2 YYDKDF (reference sequence). The CDR3 is made up of 15 amino acids. CDR3 residues: CATSRAGEWYNEQFF. The CDR3 region has the DNA TGTGCCACCAGCAGAGCGGGGGAATGGTACAATGAGCAGTTCTTC.

V and J are TRBV10-3 and TRBJ1-2; 8 bases align to TRBD1. Germline V gives CDR1 ENHRY, CDR2 SYGVKD. This CDR3 contains 17 residues. The junction had 15 bases not matched to a gene; V was cut back by 7 bases and J by 2 bases. For the CDR3, the DNA is TGTGCCATCACCGCTACGGAGTTTGGACAGGGCAACTATGGCTACACCTTC. This sequence encodes CAITATEFGQGNYGYTF.

The chain combines TRBV4-3 with TRBJ2-7, with TRBD1 identical over 7 bases. The V and J ends lost 3 bases and 0 bases, in that order; junction bases with no gene match: 5. Germline-derived CDR1 and CDR2 are LGHNA and YSLEER. The CDR3 sequence is 15 residues long. The CDR3 protein is CASSQARDSSYEQYF. The CDR3, as DNA: TGCGCCAGCAGCCAGGCCCGGGACAGCTCCTACGAGCAGTACTTC.

The genes are TRBV5-8 and TRBJ2-3; 8 nucleotides match TRBD2. The CDR3 consists of 13 residues. Germline lookup yields CDR1 SGHTS and CDR2 YDEGEE. V dropped 2 bases and J dropped 4; count of bases not matched to a gene: 0. CDR3: CASSFGGADTQYF. The DNA of the CDR3 is TGTGCCAGCAGCTTCGGGGGGGCAGATACGCAGTATTTT.

This chain connects TRBV2 to TRBJ2-1; tentatively, D is TRBD1 or TRBD2 (5 bases each). Germline V gives CDR1 SNHLY, CDR2 FYNNEI. CDR3 length equals 15 residues. V lost 10 bases to trimming and J lost 0 bases, with 16 bases between them. Here the CDR3 DNA reads TGTGCCACCAGACAGCAGCGGAGCTCCTACAATGAGCAGTTCTTC. Translated: CATRQQRSSYNEQFF.

The chain is built from TRBV23-1 and TRBJ2-3; 7 bases fit TRBD2. TRBV23-1 is reported as an ORF; its role is uncertain. The V gene end was trimmed by 0 bases and the J gene end by 11 bases; junction bases not matched to a gene: 17. The CDR3 runs to 17 residues. CDR3 in DNA: TGCGCCAGCAGTCAATCCCGCGGGCGGGTGGGAGAGCGGGGGCAGTATTTT. Translation gives CASSQSRGRVGERGQYF.

This chain connects TRBV12-5 to TRBJ2-2; 8 bases agree with TRBD1. The CDR3 covers 20 residues. The trim removed 1 base at V and 2 bases at J, leaving 15 bases unmatched. The germline gives CDR1 LGHNT, CDR2 FRNRAP. The CDR3 region is CASGLETGQGLAANTGELFF. For the CDR3, the DNA is TGTGCTAGTGGTTTGGAAACCGGACAGGGATTAGCGGCTAACACCGGGGAGCTGTTTTTT. Combining the CDR3 with reference TRBV12-5 and TRBJ2-2 gives the whole variable domain DARVTQTPRHKVTEMGQEVTMRCQPILGHNTVFWYRQTMMQGLELLAYFRNRAPLDDSGMPKDRFSAEMPDATLATLKIQPSEPRDSAVYFCASGLETGQGLAANTGELFFGEGSRLTVL.

V usage is TRBV12-5 and J usage is TRBJ2-7; 7 bases map to TRBD1. The germline V gene encodes CDR1 LGHNT and CDR2 FRNRAP. V lost 8 bases, J lost 3 bases, and 4 bases stayed unmatched. The CDR3 is 12 amino acids. The CDR3 sequence: CASNQGVYEQYF. The DNA for the CDR3 is TGTGCTAGTAACCAGGGGGTCTACGAGCAGTACTTC.

The genes are TRBV29-1 and TRBJ2-1; possible D gene TRBD1, 5 bases. CDR1 SQVTM and CDR2 ANQGSEA come from the germline V gene. The V and J ends lost 8 bases and 0 bases respectively, with 17 bases between them. The CDR3 runs to 15 residues. CDR3 region: CSLQAPGISYNEQFF. In nucleotides, the CDR3 is TGCAGCCTACAGGCGCCAGGGATCTCCTACAATGAGCAGTTCTTC.

The chain joins TRBV6-5 to TRBJ1-1; no definite D call. This CDR3 region has 13 residues. CDR1 is MNHEY, CDR2 SVGAGI, per germline. V was trimmed by 3 bases and J by 4 bases, leaving 9 bases between them. CDR3 in amino acids: CASSYSSSTEAFF. Here the CDR3 DNA reads TGTGCCAGCAGTTATTCATCTAGCACTGAAGCTTTCTTT.

The rearrangement uses TRBV11-2 and TRBJ2-7; TRBD1 agrees at 7 bases. With 7 bases clipped from V and 7 bases from J, the junction kept 10 bases outside the gene matches. The germline V gene encodes CDR1 SGHAT and CDR2 FQNNGV. This CDR3 has 13 residues. The CDR3 loop reads CASTGDSMVEQYF. The CDR3 region has the DNA TGTGCCAGCACCGGGGACAGCATGGTGGAGCAGTACTTC. Looking up the rest from reference TRBV11-2 and TRBJ2-7 gives the full variable domain: EAGVAQSPRYKIIEKRQSVAFWCNPISGHATLYWYQQILGQGPKLLIQFQNNGVVDDSQLPKDRFSAERLKGVDSTLKIQPAKLEDSAVYLCASTGDSMVEQYFGPGTRLTVT.

This chain joins TRBV11-3 and TRBJ2-7; the D gene is possibly TRBD1 (6 bases). CDR3 length: 16 amino acids. Trimming took 4 bases from V and 2 from J, leaving 18 bases between them. Per the germline V gene, CDR1 is SGHNT and CDR2 is YENEEA. CDR3 bases: TGTGCCAGCAGCTCTACAGAAACAGGGTTCACCTACGAGCAGTACTTC. Its translation is CASSSTETGFTYEQYF.

CDR3 coding DNA: TGTGCCAGCAGCTTGGCTAGCGGGAGGGACGACACAGATACGCAGTATTTT. Amino acid sequence: CASSLASGRDDTDTQYF. J is TRBJ2-3 and V is TRBV13, with 12 bases aligning to TRBD2. This CDR3 contains 17 residues. CDR1 is PRHDT, CDR2 FYEKMQ, per germline (reference sequence). V lost 3 bases and J lost 2; bases outside the gene matches: 6.

This clone has just a few counts. The chain has TRBV6-6 and TRBJ2-2, with a tentative D call TRBD2 (6 bases). Trimming stripped 3 bases from V and 5 bases from J, with 10 bases between. CDR3 length: 14 amino acids. The germline V gene encodes CDR1 MNHNY and CDR2 SVGAGI (reference sequence). CDR3 nucleotide sequence: TGTGCCAGCAGTTATACGGCGGGGACCGGGGAGCTGTTTTTT. Translation: CASSYTAGTGELFF.

This clone was found once. This chain connects TRBV11-2 to TRBJ2-7; the D gene is possibly TRBD2 (7 bases). The CDR3 contains 16 residues. Trimming left V 1 base short and J 4 bases short, with 17 bases between. Germline CDR1 reads SGHAT; CDR2 reads FQNNGV. CDR3 coding DNA: TGTGCCAGCAGCTTAGGCCAGGGAGGGGGGCGGTACGAGCAGTACTTC. As protein: CASSLGQGGGRYEQYF.

The chain recombines TRBV5-1 with TRBJ2-5; a weak D match, TRBD1 (6 bases). Germline-derived CDR1 and CDR2 are SGHRS and YFSETQ. Trimming left V 3 bases short and J 2 bases short, with 11 bases between. The CDR3 is 14 amino acids. CDR3 in amino acids: CASSSGQLQETQYF. Here the CDR3 DNA reads TGCGCCAGCAGCTCCGGACAGCTTCAAGAGACCCAGTACTTC.

The CDR3 nucleotides are TGCGCCAGCAGCCGGACCCCGGGACAGGGAAATGAAAAACTGTTTTTT. Its protein is CASSRTPGQGNEKLFF. The chain is built from TRBV4-1 and TRBJ1-4, with 9 positions matching TRBD1. Germline V gives CDR1 MGHRA, CDR2 YSYEKL. CDR3 length: 16 amino acids. V lost 4 bases to trimming and J lost 5 bases; unmatched junction nucleotides: 8.

V and J are TRBV6-4 and TRBJ2-3; 7 bases agree with TRBD2. V dropped 6 bases and J dropped 5; count of bases not matched to a gene: 8. The V gene's germline CDR1 is MRHNA and CDR2 SNTAGT. The CDR3 is 14 residues long. CDR3 DNA: TGTGCCAGCAGGCCAGGGAGGGCGGGAGATACGCAGTATTTT. It translates to CASRPGRAGDTQYF.

The chain's CDR3 is CASSRAGTVNTGELFF. In DNA, the CDR3 is TGTGCCAGCAGTCGAGCCGGGACAGTGAACACCGGGGAGCTGTTTTTT. The chain employs TRBV11-3 and TRBJ2-2; 7 positions agree with TRBD1. This CDR3 is 16 amino acids long. CDR1 and CDR2 (germline): SGHNT, YENEEA. V dropped 6 bases and J dropped 1; count of bases not matched to a gene: 8. Full variable domain (missing parts from reference TRBV11-3 and TRBJ2-2): EAGVVQSPRYKIIEKKQPVAFWCNPISGHNTLYWYLQNLGQGPELLIRYENEEAVDDSQLPKDRFSAERLKGVDSTLKIQPAELGDSAVYLCASSRAGTVNTGELFFGEGSRLTVL.

The chain employs TRBV5-4 and TRBJ1-3; D is possibly TRBD1 (5 bases). CDR3 length: 15 amino acids. Germline V gene sequence: CDR1 SGHNT, CDR2 YYREEE (reference sequence). Trimming cost V 4 bases and J 4 bases, with 15 bases left between them. The CDR3 DNA follows: TGTGCCAGCAGCCGACAAGGGGTGGGCGGAAACACCATATATTTT. The encoded protein is CASSRQGVGGNTIYF. Variable domain in full (rest from reference TRBV5-4 and TRBJ1-3): ETGVTQSPTHLIKTRGQQVTLRCSSQSGHNTVSWYQQALGQGPQFIFQYYREEENGRGNFPPRFSGLQFPNYSSELNVNALELDDSALYLCASSRQGVGGNTIYFGEGSWLTVV.